What follows are 2 T cell receptor beta chains derived from one specimen sequenced in a study of blood T cell repertoires in COVID-19. The assay was immunoSEQ multiplex PCR, and TCRdb's table has in-frame clones only and misses some. Of 97,000 or so clones in the sample, roughly nine tenths were seen once. What was sequenced was peripheral blood. The receptors come from a woman between 50 and 59 years old with COVID-19, enrolled during active disease.

This chain joins TRBV11-3 and TRBJ2-1; TRBD2 agrees at 8 bases. The V segment lost 5 bases and the J segment 4 bases; nucleotides outside the gene matches: 7. Germline CDR1 SGHNT, CDR2 YENEEA. The length of the CDR3 is 15 residues. In nucleotides, the CDR3 is TGTGCCAGCAGCCCCCTTGCGGGAGGTTACAATGAGCAGTTCTTC. It yields the protein CASSPLAGGYNEQFF.

J is TRBJ1-2 and V is TRBV14; possible D gene TRBD1, 5 bases. Germline CDR1 is SGHDN and CDR2 is FVKESK. This CDR3 has 13 residues. The V and J ends lost 3 bases and 7 bases respectively, with 12 bases between them. The CDR3 DNA reads as TGTGCCAGCAGCCAGGAGGAGGGGTTTGGCTACACCTTC. Its translation: CASSQEEGFGYTF.